Listed below are T cell receptor beta chains from one sample, sequenced in a study of T cell responses to AZD1222 COVID-19 vaccine. Sequenced by immunoSEQ multiplex PCR; TCRdb stores in-frame clones only, minus some. The profile shows about 140,000 clones, more than 75% of them singletons. The sample was peripheral blood, taken 28 days after the second AZD1222 dose. The receptors stem from an adult who received the AZD1222 COVID-19 vaccine. Each CDR3 is given with its conserved first and last residue. Each record gives: J gene, clone size, V gene, D gene, CDR3 DNA, CDR3 protein. D genes are given only for firm matches. Clone size is not always given. Where it is, it says once, few, many or a class for expanded clones.

j_gene: TRBJ2-1
abundance: -
v_gene: TRBV5-5
d_gene: TRBD1
CDR3nt: TGTGCCAGCAGCCAGGGACAGGGTGCTTACAATGAGCAGTTCTTC
CDR3aa: CASSQGQGAYNEQFF

j_gene: TRBJ2-1
abundance: -
v_gene: TRBV4-2
d_gene: -
CDR3nt: TGTGCCAGCAGCCAAGATTGGATTGGGGACAATGAGCAGTTCTTC
CDR3aa: CASSQDWIGDNEQFF

j_gene: TRBJ2-7
abundance: -
v_gene: TRBV4-1
d_gene: -
CDR3nt: TGCGCCAGCAGCCAATGGTCCAGGGGTGATTACGAGCAGTACTTC
CDR3aa: CASSQWSRGDYEQYF

j_gene: TRBJ1-5
abundance: -
v_gene: TRBV4-3
d_gene: -
CDR3nt: TGCGCCAGCAGTAAGGGGGTGAGTCAGCCCCAGCATTTT
CDR3aa: CASSKGVSQPQHF

j_gene: TRBJ1-2
abundance: -
v_gene: TRBV7-2
d_gene: -
CDR3nt: TGTGCCAGCAGCTTTGGGGCCACCGGGCTCCCTGGTGGCTACACCTTC
CDR3aa: CASSFGATGLPGGYTF

j_gene: TRBJ2-1
abundance: -
v_gene: TRBV27
d_gene: -
CDR3nt: TGTGCCAGCAGTCTTGGGAGGGGGGATGAGCAGTTCTTC
CDR3aa: CASSLGRGDEQFF

j_gene: TRBJ1-2
abundance: -
v_gene: TRBV18
d_gene: TRBD1
CDR3nt: TGTGCCAGCTCACCAACCAGGGGGCAAGGCTACACCTTC
CDR3aa: CASSPTRGQGYTF

j_gene: TRBJ1-5
abundance: -
v_gene: TRBV6-6
d_gene: TRBD1
CDR3nt: TGTGCCAGCAGTTACTCGGGGCAGGGGGCAGGTCAGCCCCAGCATTTT
CDR3aa: CASSYSGQGAGQPQHF

j_gene: TRBJ1-6
abundance: few
v_gene: TRBV7-8
d_gene: -
CDR3nt: TGTGCCAGCAGCCCGCAAGGACAGCCGGGGAATTCACCCCTCCACTTT
CDR3aa: CASSPQGQPGNSPLHF

j_gene: TRBJ2-1
abundance: -
v_gene: TRBV3-1/TRBV3-2
d_gene: -
CDR3nt: TGTGCCAGCAGCCAAGACAGTGACCTTACGGATGAGCAGTTCTTC
CDR3aa: CASSQDSDLTDEQFF

j_gene: TRBJ2-3
abundance: -
v_gene: TRBV2
d_gene: TRBD2
CDR3nt: TGTGCCAGCACGGAGACTAGCGGGGACACAGATACGCAGTATTTT
CDR3aa: CASTETSGDTDTQYF

j_gene: TRBJ2-7
abundance: -
v_gene: TRBV9
d_gene: -
CDR3nt: TGTGCCAGCAGCGTAGAACCGCTCGCCCCTTACGAGCAGTACTTC
CDR3aa: CASSVEPLAPYEQYF

j_gene: TRBJ1-3
abundance: -
v_gene: TRBV4-1
d_gene: -
CDR3nt: TGCGCCAGCAGCCCTCGGGTAGGGGGTGGAAACACCATATATTTT
CDR3aa: CASSPRVGGGNTIYF

j_gene: TRBJ2-2
abundance: -
v_gene: TRBV12-3/TRBV12-4
d_gene: -
CDR3nt: TGTGCCAGCCACCCGGTCACCGGGGAGCTGTTTTTT
CDR3aa: CASHPVTGELFF

j_gene: TRBJ1-2
abundance: few
v_gene: TRBV4-2
d_gene: TRBD1
CDR3nt: TGTGCCAGCAGCCCGGATCGGGACAGGTACGACTATGGCTACACCTTC
CDR3aa: CASSPDRDRYDYGYTF

j_gene: TRBJ2-5
abundance: -
v_gene: TRBV7-3
d_gene: -
CDR3nt: TGTGCCAGCAGCTTAGTATACAGGGCCGAAGAGACCCAGTACTTC
CDR3aa: CASSLVYRAEETQYF

j_gene: TRBJ2-7
abundance: -
v_gene: TRBV5-1
d_gene: -
CDR3nt: TGCGCCAGCAGCTTGGCAGGGACCCCAACCTACGAGCAGTACTTC
CDR3aa: CASSLAGTPTYEQYF

j_gene: TRBJ1-2
abundance: -
v_gene: TRBV28
d_gene: -
CDR3nt: TGTGCCAGCAGAGGGGGGGCCTTTGGCTACACCTTC
CDR3aa: CASRGGAFGYTF

j_gene: TRBJ1-5
abundance: -
v_gene: TRBV28
d_gene: -
CDR3nt: TGTGCCAGCAGTGTCAATGAGCAGCCCCAGCATTTT
CDR3aa: CASSVNEQPQHF

j_gene: TRBJ1-6
abundance: -
v_gene: TRBV10-3
d_gene: -
CDR3nt: TGTGCCATCAGTGACAGGGGTCCCTCACCCCTCCACTTT
CDR3aa: CAISDRGPSPLHF

j_gene: TRBJ2-7
abundance: -
v_gene: TRBV6-5
d_gene: TRBD2
CDR3nt: TGTGCCGCACAGAGACTAGCGGAAGGGAACGAGCAGTACTTC
CDR3aa: CAAQRLAEGNEQYF

j_gene: TRBJ2-1
abundance: -
v_gene: TRBV15
d_gene: TRBD1
CDR3nt: TGTGCCACCAGCAGAGTTATCTCCGGGACAGGGGCCTACAATGAGCAGTTCTTC
CDR3aa: CATSRVISGTGAYNEQFF

j_gene: TRBJ2-1
abundance: -
v_gene: TRBV15
d_gene: TRBD2
CDR3nt: TGTGCCACCAGCAGGCCCACTAGCGGGGGACTCAATGAGCAGTTCTTC
CDR3aa: CATSRPTSGGLNEQFF

j_gene: TRBJ2-3
abundance: -
v_gene: TRBV7-3
d_gene: -
CDR3nt: TGTGCCAGCAGCTTAACGTGGAAAGACACAGATACGCAGTATTTT
CDR3aa: CASSLTWKDTDTQYF

j_gene: TRBJ2-3
abundance: -
v_gene: TRBV7-3
d_gene: TRBD2
CDR3nt: TGTGCCAGCAGCCCCGGTTCTAGCGGTTCCACAGATACGCAGTATTTT
CDR3aa: CASSPGSSGSTDTQYF

j_gene: TRBJ1-1
abundance: -
v_gene: TRBV2
d_gene: TRBD1
CDR3nt: TGTGCCAGCAGGCGGACAGGGGAGAACACTGAAGCTTTCTTT
CDR3aa: CASRRTGENTEAFF

j_gene: TRBJ1-6
abundance: -
v_gene: TRBV18
d_gene: TRBD1
CDR3nt: TGTGCCAGCTCTCTAAACCGGGACAGGGTGATTTCACCCCTCCACTTT
CDR3aa: CASSLNRDRVISPLHF

j_gene: TRBJ2-1
abundance: -
v_gene: TRBV6-4
d_gene: TRBD2
CDR3nt: TGTGCCAGCAGTAAGGCTGTAGCGGGAGGGCCTAGGGAGCAGTTCTTC
CDR3aa: CASSKAVAGGPREQFF

j_gene: TRBJ2-7
abundance: -
v_gene: TRBV5-1
d_gene: TRBD2
CDR3nt: TGCGCCAGCAGCTTTTCGGGCGGGAGCTCCTACGAGCAGTACTTC
CDR3aa: CASSFSGGSSYEQYF

j_gene: TRBJ1-1
abundance: -
v_gene: TRBV18
d_gene: TRBD1
CDR3nt: TGTGCCAGTAGACTGGGACAGGGGATCGTAGCTTTCTTT
CDR3aa: CASRLGQGIVAFF

j_gene: TRBJ2-7
abundance: -
v_gene: TRBV6-5
d_gene: TRBD1
CDR3nt: TGTGCCAGCCCCCGGGACAGTAACTACGAGCAATACTTC
CDR3aa: CASPRDSNYEQYF

j_gene: TRBJ1-3
abundance: -
v_gene: TRBV28
d_gene: -
CDR3nt: TGTGCCAGCCGTGGACGCGGGTGGCGACACTCTGGAAACACCATATATTTT
CDR3aa: CASRGRGWRHSGNTIYF

j_gene: TRBJ1-3
abundance: -
v_gene: TRBV6-6
d_gene: -
CDR3nt: TGTGCCAGCAGTTTGACACAGGGAGGGGCTGGAAACACCATATATTTT
CDR3aa: CASSLTQGGAGNTIYF

j_gene: TRBJ1-2
abundance: few
v_gene: TRBV7-9
d_gene: -
CDR3nt: TGTGCCAGCACGACAACAGGTTCCGAAGGTTCCACCTTC
CDR3aa: CASTTTGSEGSTF